The source of this T cell receptor (beta chain) is a study of control samples from healthy donors and cancer patients. This CDR3 is 15 amino acids long. Germline V gene data show CDR1 as SGDLS and CDR2 as YYNGEE. Trimming removed 2 bases at V and 5 bases at J, with 13 bases between. TCRdb's copy holds only in-frame clones and misses some; the assay was immunoSEQ multiplex PCR. The profile shows under 200,000 clones, over 85% of them singletons. Material: blood. This receptor was obtained from a woman aged 40-49 years in good health. The chain is built from TRBV9 and TRBJ1-4; D unresolved. The CDR3 region is CASSVSQSLNEKLFF. The DNA of the CDR3 is TGTGCCAGCAGCGTCTCGCAGAGCCTCAATGAAAAACTGTTTTTT.